The clone carrying this TCR beta chain was recorded a few times. Antigen specificity is unknown. The data are from a study of cytomegalovirus exposure and HLA in healthy donors. Study-wide findings and caveats: The classifier was said to identify cytomegalovirus status with high specificity and sensitivity. In a later analysis, most CMV-associated TCR beta chains appeared HLA-restricted.

The PCR was carried out with 60 Vbeta primers and 13 Jbeta primers. Libraries were prepared by immunoSEQ multiplex PCR; TCRdb keeps only in-frame clonotypes and omits some of them. The table records about 150,000 clones, roughly 78% of them present only once. This clonotype originated in a man between 40 and 49 years old in good health and CMV-seropositive. The specimen was PBMCs.

In DNA, the CDR3 is TGTGCCAGCAGCCATGTAGGGACAGGGTCGTCTTCTGGAAACACCATATATTTT. This encodes CASSHVGTGSSSGNTIYF. This chain links TRBV4-2 with TRBJ1-3; TRBD1 matches at 9 bases. Germline V gene sequence: CDR1 LGHNA, CDR2 YNFKEQ. The V gene end was trimmed by 3 bases and the J gene end by 1 base; junction bases not matched to a gene: 10. The CDR3 length is 18 residues.